This TCR beta chain was sequenced during a study of Graves' ophthalmopathy and Graves' hyperthyroidism. Findings and limits, study-wide: Ophthalmopathy could be told apart from stable hyperthyroidism by a 13-signature model (about 90% sensitivity, approximately 81% specificity).

Hyperthyroidism patients, all newly diagnosed, had under 2 months' duration and ages of 18 to 65. Serum thyroxine and TRAb, along with clinical symptoms, thyroid ultrasound and orbital computed tomography, were what diagnosis relied on. TCR beta CDR3 amplification used RNA transcripts. Amplification began with first-round RT-PCR using HTBI primers, then second-round multiplex PCR was performed. TCRdb passed the multiplex PCR reads through MiXCR, listing each CDR3 protein once. Of over a million distinct CDR3 sequences in the sample, 35% to 40% were seen once. On this clonotype itself: The target antigen is unknown.

The sequence came from an adult man with Graves' hyperthyroidism. Sequencing was carried out using peripheral blood or thyroid tissue (not recorded which).

CDR3 coding DNA: TGCAGTGCTAGAGTGCCCCCCCACGAGCAGTACTTC. Translated, it gives CSARVPPHEQYF. The genes are TRBV20-1 and TRBJ2-7; D is ambiguous. V lost 1 base and J 5 bases, leaving 9 bases between the germline ends. Germline values: CDR1 DFQATT, CDR2 SNEGSKA (reference sequence). This CDR3 contains 12 residues.